Below, 15 T cell receptor beta chains from the same sample are listed, as sequenced in a study of blood T cell repertoires in COVID-19. TCRdb's copy holds only in-frame clones and misses some; the assay was immunoSEQ multiplex PCR. The top ten clones hold roughly 12% of a sample with about 170,000 clones, roughly four fifths of them seen once. Source material: PBMCs or T cells enriched from blood (not recorded which). These receptors were taken from a middle-aged man who had recovered from COVID-19.

The chain recombines TRBV6-2 or TRBV6-3 with TRBJ1-2, with 9 bases lining up with TRBD1. Trimming at V came to 5 bases and at J to 1 base, leaving 5 bases not matched to a gene. Germline CDR1 is MNHEY and CDR2 is SVGEGT. This CDR3 is 15 amino acids long. The CDR3 is CASSRGQGGNYGYTF. CDR3 bases: TGTGCCAGCAGTCGGGGACAGGGAGGTAACTATGGCTACACCTTC.

This clone has just one count. The rearrangement joins TRBV16 to TRBJ2-7, with D perhaps TRBD2 (5 bases). Per germline, CDR1 KGHSY and CDR2 FQNENV. The CDR3 extends over 11 amino acids. Deletions cut 3 bases from V and 5 bases from J, with 5 bases between. The CDR3 coding sequence is TGTGCCAGCAGCCAGGAGGACGAGCAGTACTTC. It encodes CASSQEDEQYF.

This clone has a single count. V usage is TRBV6-5 and J usage is TRBJ1-6; 9 positions match TRBD1. This CDR3 is built from 15 residues. V lost 6 bases and J lost 14; bases outside the gene matches: 14. CDR1 and CDR2 from the germline V gene are MNHEY and SVGAGI. CDR3 amino acids: CASRSSPGQGFALHF. In nucleotides, the CDR3 is TGTGCCAGCAGATCGTCTCCGGGACAGGGATTTGCCCTCCACTTT.

This rearrangement joins TRBV7-3 to TRBJ2-1, with a tentative D call TRBD1 (5 bases). CDR1 and CDR2 from the germline V gene are SGHTA and FQGTGA. This CDR3 spans 15 amino acids. V shed 5 bases and J shed 3 bases, with 14 bases lying between them. DNA of the CDR3: TGTGCCAGCAGCCCCCAGAGGACACTCTACAATGAGCAGTTCTTC. As protein: CASSPQRTLYNEQFF.

CDR3 protein: CASSLVAGARGDTEAFF. The CDR3 DNA reads TGTGCCAGCAGCTTAGTTGCCGGGGCCAGGGGTGACACTGAAGCTTTCTTT. The chain is built from TRBV11-2 and TRBJ1-1; maybe TRBD1 (6 bases). The CDR3 is made up of 17 amino acids. V was cut by 1 base and J by 3 bases, with 18 bases left in between. Germline V gene lookup returns CDR1 SGHAT and CDR2 FQNNGV.

The rearrangement uses TRBV19 and TRBJ1-1; 11 positions match TRBD1. The V gene end was trimmed by 5 bases and the J gene end by 5 bases; junction bases not matched to a gene: 7. The V gene's germline CDR1 is LNHDA and CDR2 SQIVND (reference sequence). CDR3 length: 15 amino acids. The CDR3 spells CASSLTGQGGTEAFF. The CDR3 nucleotides read TGTGCCAGTAGTCTAACGGGACAGGGGGGGACTGAAGCTTTCTTT.

The chain is built from TRBV18 and TRBJ1-2; 7 nucleotides agree with TRBD1. CDR1 is KGHSH and CDR2 is LQKENI in the germline V gene. The CDR3 consists of 17 residues. Unmatched junction bases numbered 18, after V lost 6 bases and J lost 5 bases. The CDR3 DNA is TGTGCCAGCTCTCCCGACAGGGAGGAAGCAAGGACATATGGCTACACCTTC. Translating it yields CASSPDREEARTYGYTF.

This chain joins TRBV7-9 and TRBJ2-7; 8 bases align to TRBD1. Looked up from germline, CDR1 is SEHNR and CDR2 is FQNEAQ (reference sequence). There are 15 residues in the CDR3. V dropped 7 bases and J dropped 0; count of bases not matched to a gene: 8. CDR3 in DNA: TGTGCCAGCACCACCGGACAGGGACACTCCTACGAGCAGTACTTC. Protein sequence: CASTTGQGHSYEQYF.

J is TRBJ1-1 and V is TRBV2; the D is unclear. This CDR3 comprises 11 residues. With 8 bases removed from V and 6 bases from J, the gap between germline ends came to 10 bases. Looked up from germline, CDR1 is SNHLY and CDR2 is FYNNEI. In DNA form, the CDR3 reads TGTGCCAGCTCGGGTCGGGCTGAAGCTTTCTTT. Its protein is CASSGRAEAFF. The variable domain in full, completed from reference TRBV2 and TRBJ1-1, reads EPEVTQTPSHQVTQMGQEVILRCVPISNHLYFYWYRQILGQKVEFLVSFYNNEISEKSEIFDDQFSVERPDGSNFTLKIRSTKLEDSAMYFCASSGRAEAFFGQGTRLTVV.

The rearrangement links TRBV5-4 to TRBJ1-1; D is perhaps TRBD1 (5 bases). CDR1 and CDR2 (germline): SGHNT, YYREEE (reference sequence). This CDR3 spans 13 amino acids. The germline V and J ends were trimmed by 4 bases and 2 bases, with 9 bases remaining between them. The chain's CDR3 is CASSRTPNTEAFF. CDR3 DNA: TGTGCCAGCAGCAGGACACCCAACACTGAAGCTTTCTTT. Full variable domain (outside the CDR3, taken from reference TRBV5-4 and TRBJ1-1): ETGVTQSPTHLIKTRGQQVTLRCSSQSGHNTVSWYQQALGQGPQFIFQYYREEENGRGNFPPRFSGLQFPNYSSELNVNALELDDSALYLCASSRTPNTEAFFGQGTRLTVV.

V is TRBV5-1 and J is TRBJ1-2; TRBD1 matches at 7 bases. The CDR3 totals 13 residues. Germline lookup yields CDR1 SGHRS and CDR2 YFSETQ. Trimming took 4 bases from V and 7 from J; bases not matched to a gene: 7. The CDR3 reads CASSQGDVGGYTF. CDR3 in DNA: TGCGCCAGCAGCCAGGGGGATGTTGGTGGCTACACCTTC.

The chain couples TRBV4-1 to TRBJ1-1; a weak D match, TRBD1 (5 bases). The CDR3 runs to 13 residues. Trimming took 11 bases from V and 0 from J, leaving 13 bases between them. Germline CDR1 and CDR2: MGHRA and YSYEKL. The CDR3 sequence is CAASGTLNTEAFF. For the CDR3, the DNA is TGCGCCGCTTCCGGGACTCTGAACACTGAAGCTTTCTTT.

This rearrangement joins TRBV5-8 to TRBJ1-1, with D unresolved. The CDR3 has 15 amino acids. The ends were cut back, 2 bases at V and 0 bases at J, with 11 bases in the middle. Germline loops: CDR1 SGHTS, CDR2 YDEGEE. In DNA form, the CDR3 reads TGTGCCAGCAGCTTTGGGCAACGATTGAACACTGAAGCTTTCTTT. Encoded protein: CASSFGQRLNTEAFF.

The sample holds one count of this clone. The gene calls are TRBV2 and TRBJ2-5; TRBD1 aligns across 9 bases. The CDR3 runs to 14 residues. V shed 11 bases and J 4 bases; nucleotides not matched to a gene: 11. Germline lookup yields CDR1 SNHLY and CDR2 FYNNEI. The CDR3 DNA reads as TGTGCCTCTAGCTCGGGACAGGGCCCAGAGACCCAGTACTTC. Translating gives CASSSGQGPETQYF.

V usage is TRBV5-1 and J usage is TRBJ1-2, with 7 bases matching TRBD1. CDR1 and CDR2 from the germline V gene are SGHRS and YFSETQ. This CDR3 contains 15 residues. V was pared by 2 bases and J by 1 base, with 5 bases of the junction left unmatched. The CDR3: CASSLGGTVNYGYTF. The CDR3 DNA sequence: TGCGCCAGCAGCTTAGGCGGGACAGTTAACTATGGCTACACCTTC.